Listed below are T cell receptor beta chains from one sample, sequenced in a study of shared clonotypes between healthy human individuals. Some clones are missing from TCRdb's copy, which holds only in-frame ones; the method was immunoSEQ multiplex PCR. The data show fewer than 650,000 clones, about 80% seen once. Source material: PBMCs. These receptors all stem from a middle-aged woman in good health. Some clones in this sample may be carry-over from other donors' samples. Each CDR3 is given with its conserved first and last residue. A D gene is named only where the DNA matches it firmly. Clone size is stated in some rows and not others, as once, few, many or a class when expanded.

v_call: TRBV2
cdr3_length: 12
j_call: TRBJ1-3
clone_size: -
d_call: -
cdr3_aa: CAWSGSGNTIYF
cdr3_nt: TGTGCCTGGAGTGGCTCTGGAAACACCATATATTTT

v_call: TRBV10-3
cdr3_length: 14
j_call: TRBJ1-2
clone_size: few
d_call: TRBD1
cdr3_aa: CAISGVQGLFGYTF
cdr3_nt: TGTGCCATCAGTGGCGTACAGGGGTTGTTTGGCTACACCTTC

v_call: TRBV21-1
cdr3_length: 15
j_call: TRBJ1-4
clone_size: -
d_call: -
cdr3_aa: CASGGQGLGDEKLFF
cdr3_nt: TGTGCCAGCGGAGGCCAGGGGTTGGGGGATGAAAAACTGTTTTTT

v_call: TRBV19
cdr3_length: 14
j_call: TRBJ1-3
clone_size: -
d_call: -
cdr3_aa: CATSDRYSGNTIYF
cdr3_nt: TGTGCCACCTCCGACAGATACTCTGGAAACACCATATATTTT

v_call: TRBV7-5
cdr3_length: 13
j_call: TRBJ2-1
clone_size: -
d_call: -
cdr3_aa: CARSPGGPDEQFF
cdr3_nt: TGTGCCAGAAGCCCAGGGGGACCCGATGAGCAGTTCTTC

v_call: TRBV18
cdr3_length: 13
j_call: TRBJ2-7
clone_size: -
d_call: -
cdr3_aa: CASSPTRSYEQYF
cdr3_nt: TGTGCCAGCTCGCCTACTAGATCCTACGAGCAGTACTTC

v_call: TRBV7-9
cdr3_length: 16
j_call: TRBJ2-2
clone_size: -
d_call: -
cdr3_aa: CASSLAGLNPTGELFF
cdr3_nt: TGTGCCAGCAGCTTAGCGGGACTTAACCCAACCGGGGAGCTGTTTTTT

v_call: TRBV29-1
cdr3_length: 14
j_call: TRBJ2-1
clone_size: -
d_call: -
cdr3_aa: CRAAMRHPYNEQFF
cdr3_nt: TGCAGGGCAGCGATGAGACACCCCTACAATGAGCAGTTCTTC

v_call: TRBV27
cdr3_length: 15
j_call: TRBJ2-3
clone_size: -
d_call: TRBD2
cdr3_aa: CASTRLAAPTDTQYF
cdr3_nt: TGTGCCAGCACCAGACTAGCGGCACCCACAGATACGCAGTATTTT

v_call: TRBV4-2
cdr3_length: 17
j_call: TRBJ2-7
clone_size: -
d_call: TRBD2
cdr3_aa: CASSPGTSGRSGYEQYF
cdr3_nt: TGTGCCAGCAGCCCCGGGACTAGCGGGAGATCAGGCTACGAGCAGTACTTC